Presented here are 25 T cell receptor beta chains from one specimen sequenced in a study of blood T cell repertoires in COVID-19. Generated by immunoSEQ multiplex PCR, the TCRdb table keeps only in-frame clones and is missing some. The sample lists 210,000 or so clones; about nine tenths were seen once. The sequenced sample was peripheral blood. The receptors were sampled from a man in his forties or fifties with acute or convalescent COVID-19.

This rearrangement joins TRBV2 to TRBJ2-7; 7 bases line up with TRBD2. The CDR3 runs 14 residues. Losses at the gene ends were 3 bases for V and 6 bases for J; bases not matched to a gene: 8. The germline CDR1 and CDR2 sequences are SNHLY and FYNNEI. CDR3 coding DNA: TGTGCCAGCAGTGATAGCATAGCGGGTGCCGAGCAGTACTTC. It is translated as CASSDSIAGAEQYF.

The chain carries TRBV7-3 and TRBJ2-1; 9 nucleotides match TRBD2. CDR3 length: 17 residues. The junction had 9 bases not matched to a gene; V was cut back by 5 bases and J by 1 base. CDR1 is SGHTA, CDR2 FQGTGA, per germline. This CDR3 reads CASSLTPAGGSYNEQFF. Here the CDR3 DNA reads TGTGCCAGCAGCCTTACTCCTGCGGGGGGGTCCTACAATGAGCAGTTCTTC.

The V gene is TRBV19, the J gene TRBJ2-5; possible D gene TRBD2, 5 bases. Trimming stripped 10 bases from V and 1 base from J, with 16 bases between. The CDR3 covers 14 residues. Germline V gene sequence: CDR1 LNHDA, CDR2 SQIVND (reference sequence). As DNA, the CDR3 is TGTGCCACTCAAAGTGGACTTTCCCAAGAGACCCAGTACTTC. It yields the protein CATQSGLSQETQYF. Full variable domain (outside the CDR3, taken from reference TRBV19 and TRBJ2-5): DGGITQSPKYLFRKEGQNVTLSCEQNLNHDAMYWYRQDPGQGLRLIYYSQIVNDFQKGDIAEGYSVSREKKESFPLTVTSAQKNPTAFYLCATQSGLSQETQYFGPGTRLLVL.

J is TRBJ2-7 and V is TRBV7-6; 9 nucleotides agree with TRBD1. Germline V lookup: CDR1 SGHVS, CDR2 FNYEAQ. CDR3 length: 16 amino acids. V gave up 5 bases and J gave up 2 bases; unmatched junction bases: 10. CDR3 sequence: CASSPKPGQGTYEQYF. CDR3 coding DNA: TGTGCCAGCAGCCCCAAACCGGGACAGGGAACCTACGAGCAGTACTTC.

The rearrangement joins TRBV5-1 to TRBJ1-1, with D unclear. Trimming shortened V by 5 bases and J by 5 bases, and 19 bases separated the two germline ends. Germline-derived CDR1 and CDR2 are SGHRS and YFSETQ. This CDR3 is 15 amino acids long. The CDR3 is CASSALEERGTEAFF. The CDR3 bases are TGCGCCAGCAGTGCGCTGGAGGAGAGAGGGACTGAAGCTTTCTTT.

The CDR3 here is CASSIVTGIRNQPQHF. As DNA, the CDR3 is TGTGCCAGTAGTATTGTCACAGGAATCCGTAATCAGCCCCAGCATTTT. The V call is TRBV19, the J call TRBJ1-5, with a possible D match to TRBD1 (5 bases). The CDR3 sequence is 16 residues long. Per germline, CDR1 LNHDA and CDR2 SQIVND (reference sequence). V dropped 3 bases and J dropped 4 bases, with 16 bases sitting between them.

CDR3 sequence reads: CASSYSWTGYGYGYTF. The CDR3, as DNA: TGTGCCAGCAGTTACTCATGGACAGGGTATGGCTATGGCTACACCTTC. This rearrangement joins TRBV6-5 to TRBJ1-2; 8 bases are a match to TRBD1. The CDR3 consists of 16 residues. Germline loops: CDR1 MNHEY, CDR2 SVGAGI. The junction had 7 bases not matched to a gene; V was cut back by 0 bases and J by 4 bases.

The chain carries TRBV6-6 and TRBJ1-1; 8 bases are a match to TRBD1. CDR3 length: 15 residues. Trimming cost V 5 bases and J 4 bases; bases outside gene matches: 9. The V gene's germline CDR1 is MNHNY and CDR2 SVGAGI (reference sequence). The CDR3 reads CASSQQGAPGTEAFF. CDR3 DNA: TGTGCCAGCAGTCAGCAGGGGGCGCCGGGCACTGAAGCTTTCTTT.

The rearrangement uses TRBV5-1 and TRBJ2-7; TRBD1 matches at 7 bases. The junction had 2 bases not matched to a gene; V was cut back by 3 bases and J by 2 bases. The CDR3 has 13 residues. Germline CDR1 reads SGHRS; CDR2 reads YFSETQ. CDR3 residues: CASSWDRTYEQYF. The DNA of the CDR3 is TGCGCCAGCAGCTGGGACAGAACCTACGAGCAGTACTTC.

J is TRBJ1-1 and V is TRBV4-2; TRBD1 aligns across 8 bases. Germline CDR1 LGHNA, CDR2 YNFKEQ. The CDR3 contains 15 residues. The junction had 8 bases not matched to a gene; V was cut back by 0 bases and J by 8 bases. The CDR3 DNA follows: TGTGCCAGCAGCCAAGAGGGGACAGGCGAATCCGAAGCTTTCTTT. This codes for CASSQEGTGESEAFF.

The rearrangement uses TRBV29-1 and TRBJ1-2; D call uncertain. Looked up from germline, CDR1 is SQVTM and CDR2 is ANQGSEA. The CDR3 has 12 residues. V was cut by 6 bases and J by 2 bases, with 10 bases left in between. The chain's CDR3 is CSVGLENYGYTF. In nucleotides, the CDR3 is TGCAGCGTCGGACTGGAGAACTATGGCTACACCTTC.

The chain combines TRBV5-1 with TRBJ2-3; D is perhaps TRBD2 (7 bases). Germline V gene lookup returns CDR1 SGHRS and CDR2 YFSETQ. This CDR3 has 16 residues. Trimming cost V 0 bases and J 8 bases, with 19 bases left between them. CDR3 DNA sequence: TGCGCCAGCAGCTTGGGGACTCGCGGGGGCGGGGGTACGCAGTATTTT. Translation: CASSLGTRGGGGTQYF.

The chain couples TRBV27 to TRBJ2-4, with 7 nucleotides matching TRBD2. The germline gives CDR1 MNHEY, CDR2 SMNVEV (reference sequence). V trimming: 3 bases; J trimming: 1 base; junction bases outside the gene matches: 18. This CDR3 comprises 20 residues. The CDR3 DNA reads TGTGCCAGCAGTTTCCGCGGGGGTAGCGGCGACCTGTCGGCCAAAAACATTCAGTACTTC. This codes for CASSFRGGSGDLSAKNIQYF.

The chain is built from TRBV28 and TRBJ2-3; D is undetermined. This CDR3 is built from 14 residues. V gave up 4 bases and J gave up 2 bases, with 10 bases separating them. Germline V gene data show CDR1 as MDHEN and CDR2 as SYDVKM. For the CDR3, the DNA is TGTGCCAGCAGTTCCCCCCCTTACACAGATACGCAGTATTTT. Encoded protein: CASSSPPYTDTQYF.

The rearrangement uses TRBV3-1 (or the pseudogene TRBV3-2) and TRBJ1-6; D gene unclear. The CDR3 consists of 15 residues. CDR1 LGHDT and CDR2 YNNKEL come from the germline V gene (reference sequence). The V end lost 0 bases, the J end lost 7 bases, and 10 bases lay between the germline ends. CDR3 sequence (DNA): TGTGCCAGCAGCCAAGATCGGGGAAGAAATTCACCCCTCCACTTT. This sequence encodes CASSQDRGRNSPLHF.

The rearrangement joins TRBV5-1 to TRBJ1-1; no clear D. The germline V and J ends were trimmed by 3 bases and 0 bases, with 18 bases remaining between them. This CDR3 comprises 17 residues. The germline CDR1 and CDR2 sequences are SGHRS and YFSETQ. The CDR3 bases are TGCGCCAGCAGCTCACGACCCGTTGAGGAGATGAACACTGAAGCTTTCTTT. Its translation is CASSSRPVEEMNTEAFF. The complete variable domain, with remaining parts taken from reference TRBV5-1 and TRBJ1-1, reads KAGVTQTPRYLIKTRGQQVTLSCSPISGHRSVSWYQQTPGQGLQFLFEYFSETQRNKGNFPGRFSGRQFSNSRSEMNVSTLELGDSALYLCASSSRPVEEMNTEAFFGQGTRLTVV.

The chain is built from TRBV12-5 and TRBJ1-6; 8 bases fit TRBD1. The CDR3 spans 15 residues. Trimming took 4 bases from V and 7 from J; bases not matched to a gene: 6. Germline loops: CDR1 LGHNT, CDR2 FRNRAP. As DNA, the CDR3 is TGTGCTAGTGGTTCCCAGACAGGGGTGAATTCACCCCTCCACTTT. This gives the protein CASGSQTGVNSPLHF.

V usage is TRBV5-1 and J usage is TRBJ2-3, with TRBD2 identical over 9 bases. Trimming at V came to 0 bases and at J to 2 bases, leaving 4 bases not matched to a gene. Germline CDR1 reads SGHRS; CDR2 reads YFSETQ. CDR3 length equals 16 residues. The DNA for the CDR3 is TGCGCCAGCAGCTTGGGAGCGGGGGGACCCACAGATACGCAGTATTTT. This encodes CASSLGAGGPTDTQYF.

Regarding this clone: Other DNA variants within this sample encode the same CDR3. The J gene is TRBJ1-2, the V gene TRBV6-5; 7 bases map to TRBD1. The V gene end was trimmed by 0 bases and the J gene end by 2 bases; junction bases not matched to a gene: 3. The length of the CDR3 is 15 residues. In germline, CDR1 is MNHEY, CDR2 SVGAGI. In nucleotides, the CDR3 is TGTGCCAGCAGTTACTCGGACAGGTTGAACTATGGCTACACCTTC. Residues: CASSYSDRLNYGYTF.

V usage is TRBV7-9 and J usage is TRBJ1-2; 7 nucleotides match TRBD1. Germline V lookup: CDR1 SEHNR, CDR2 FQNEAQ (reference sequence). This CDR3 is 14 amino acids long. J gave up 5 bases and V 4 bases, and 7 bases lay outside the gene matches. The CDR3 protein is CASSSRQGGYGYTF. The DNA of the CDR3 is TGTGCCAGCAGCTCACGACAGGGTGGATATGGCTACACCTTC.

This chain connects TRBV7-9 to TRBJ1-3; 7 bases are a match to TRBD1. CDR1 SEHNR and CDR2 FQNEAQ come from the germline V gene (reference sequence). This CDR3 is built from 16 residues. J gave up 4 bases and V 10 bases, and 16 bases lay outside the gene matches. In DNA, the CDR3 is TGTGCCACCCCCCCACCCGACAGGGATCGAGGAAACACCATATATTTT. Protein: CATPPPDRDRGNTIYF.

The J gene is TRBJ1-3, the V gene TRBV25-1; D is perhaps TRBD1 (5 bases). The CDR3 extends over 15 amino acids. The germline gives CDR1 MGHDK, CDR2 SYGVNS. V lost 3 bases and J lost 0, with 9 bases in between. This CDR3 is CASSEGGFSGNTIYF. DNA for the CDR3: TGTGCCAGCAGTGAGGGGGGGTTCTCTGGAAACACCATATATTTT.

The chain recombines TRBV30 with TRBJ1-2; D unresolved. This CDR3 has 15 residues. V lost 2 bases to trimming and J lost 1 base, with 14 bases between them. The germline gives CDR1 GTSNPN, CDR2 SVGIG (reference sequence). CDR3 sequence: CAWSRRDQFNYGYTF. The CDR3 nucleotides are TGTGCCTGGAGTCGCCGGGATCAATTTAACTATGGCTACACCTTC.

The J gene is TRBJ1-4, the V gene TRBV3-1 (or the pseudogene TRBV3-2); TRBD1 agrees at 8 bases. Germline CDR1 and CDR2: LGHDT and YNNKEL (reference sequence). The CDR3 covers 16 residues. J gave up 8 bases and V 0 bases, and 8 bases lay outside the gene matches. Here the CDR3 reads CASSQDSGQGDEKLFF. CDR3 coding DNA: TGTGCCAGCAGCCAAGATTCTGGACAGGGTGACGAAAAACTGTTTTTT.

The rearrangement joins TRBV10-2 to TRBJ2-7, with 7 bases matching TRBD1. After removal of 5 bases from V and 0 bases from J, the junction contained 4 bases not matched to a gene. The CDR3 runs 14 residues. CDR1 is WSHSY and CDR2 is SAAADI in the germline V gene. CDR3 sequence: CASSPTGASYEQYF. For the CDR3, the DNA is TGCGCCAGCAGTCCCACAGGGGCCTCCTACGAGCAGTACTTC.